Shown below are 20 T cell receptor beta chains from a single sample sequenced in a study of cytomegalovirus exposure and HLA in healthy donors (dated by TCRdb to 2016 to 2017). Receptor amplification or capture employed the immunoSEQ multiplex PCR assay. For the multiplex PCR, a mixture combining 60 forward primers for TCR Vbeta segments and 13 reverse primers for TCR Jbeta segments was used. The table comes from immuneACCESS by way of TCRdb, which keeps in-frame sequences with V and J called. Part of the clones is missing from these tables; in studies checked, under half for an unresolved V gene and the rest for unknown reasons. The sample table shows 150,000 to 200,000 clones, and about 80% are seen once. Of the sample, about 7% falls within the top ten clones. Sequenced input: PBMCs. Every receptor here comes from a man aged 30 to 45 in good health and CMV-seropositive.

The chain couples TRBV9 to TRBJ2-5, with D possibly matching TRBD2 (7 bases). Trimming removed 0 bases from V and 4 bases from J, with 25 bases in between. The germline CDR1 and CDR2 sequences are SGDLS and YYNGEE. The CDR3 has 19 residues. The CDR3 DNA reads TGTGCCAGCAGCGTAGGCGAAGTACGTGGGGGGGCCTTCGGAGAGACCCAGTACTTC. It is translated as CASSVGEVRGGAFGETQYF.

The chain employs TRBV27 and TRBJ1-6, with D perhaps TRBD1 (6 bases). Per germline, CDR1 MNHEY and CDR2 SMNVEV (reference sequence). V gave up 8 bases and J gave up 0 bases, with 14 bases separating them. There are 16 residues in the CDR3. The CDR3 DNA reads TGTGCCAGCGCCGGGGGCGGGAGCTCCTATAATTCACCCCTCCACTTT. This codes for CASAGGGSSYNSPLHF.

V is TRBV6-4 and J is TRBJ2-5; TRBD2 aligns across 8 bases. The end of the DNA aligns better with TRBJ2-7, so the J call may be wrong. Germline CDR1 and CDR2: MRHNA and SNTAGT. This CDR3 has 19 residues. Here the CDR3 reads CASSDSGEEMAGGRYEQYF. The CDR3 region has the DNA TGTGCCAGCAGTGACTCGGGAGAAGAGATGGCGGGGGGCCGCTACGAGCAGTACTTC.

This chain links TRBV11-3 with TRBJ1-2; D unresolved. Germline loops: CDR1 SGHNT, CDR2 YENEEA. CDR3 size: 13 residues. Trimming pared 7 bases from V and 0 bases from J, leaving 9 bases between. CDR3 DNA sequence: TGTGCCAGCACCGAAAGAGCTAACTATGGCTACACCTTC. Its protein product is CASTERANYGYTF.

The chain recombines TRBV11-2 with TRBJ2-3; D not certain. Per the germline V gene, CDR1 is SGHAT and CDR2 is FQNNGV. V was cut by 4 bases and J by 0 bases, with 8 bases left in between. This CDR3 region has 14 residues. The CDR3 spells CASSSPTSTDTQYF. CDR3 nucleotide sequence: TGTGCCAGCAGCTCACCAACTAGCACAGATACGCAGTATTTT. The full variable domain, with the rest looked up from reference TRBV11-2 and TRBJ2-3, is EAGVAQSPRYKIIEKRQSVAFWCNPISGHATLYWYQQILGQGPKLLIQFQNNGVVDDSQLPKDRFSAERLKGVDSTLKIQPAKLEDSAVYLCASSSPTSTDTQYFGPGTRLTVL.

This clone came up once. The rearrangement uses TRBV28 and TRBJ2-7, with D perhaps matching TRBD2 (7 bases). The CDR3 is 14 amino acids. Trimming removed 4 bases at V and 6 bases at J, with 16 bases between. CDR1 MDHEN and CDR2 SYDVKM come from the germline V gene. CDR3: CASSYGGRGTEQYF. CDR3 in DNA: TGTGCCAGCAGTTACGGGGGGCGCGGGACCGAGCAGTACTTC. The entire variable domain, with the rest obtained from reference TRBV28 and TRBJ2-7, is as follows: DVKVTQSSRYLVKRTGEKVFLECVQDMDHENMFWYRQDPGLGLRLIYFSYDVKMKEKGDIPEGYSVSREKKERFSLILESASTNQTSMYLCASSYGGRGTEQYFGPGTRLTVT.

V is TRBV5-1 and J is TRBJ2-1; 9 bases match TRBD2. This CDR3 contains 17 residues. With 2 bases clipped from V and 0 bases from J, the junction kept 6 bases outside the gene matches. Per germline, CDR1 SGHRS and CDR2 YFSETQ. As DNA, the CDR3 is TGCGCCAGCAGCTTTTCTAGCGGGGAAAGCTCCTACAATGAGCAGTTCTTC. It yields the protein CASSFSSGESSYNEQFF.

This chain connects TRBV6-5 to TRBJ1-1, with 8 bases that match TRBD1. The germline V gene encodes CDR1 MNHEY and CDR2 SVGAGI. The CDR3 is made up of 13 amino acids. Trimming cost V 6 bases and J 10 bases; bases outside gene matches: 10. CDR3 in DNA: TGTGCCAGCAGACCCGGGACAGGTGAAAGAGCTTTCTTT. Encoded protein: CASRPGTGERAFF.

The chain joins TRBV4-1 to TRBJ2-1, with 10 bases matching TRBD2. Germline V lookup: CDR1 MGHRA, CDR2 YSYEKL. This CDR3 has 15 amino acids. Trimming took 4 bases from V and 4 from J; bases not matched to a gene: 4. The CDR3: CASSPGLAEYNEQFF. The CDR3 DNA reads TGCGCCAGCAGCCCCGGACTAGCGGAGTACAATGAGCAGTTCTTC.

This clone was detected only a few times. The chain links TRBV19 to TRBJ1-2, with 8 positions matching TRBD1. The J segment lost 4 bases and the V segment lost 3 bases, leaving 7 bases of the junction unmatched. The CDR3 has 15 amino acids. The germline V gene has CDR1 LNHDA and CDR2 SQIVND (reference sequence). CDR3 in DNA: TGTGCCAGTAGTATTGGGCCAGGGGGCGTCTATGGCTACACCTTC. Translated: CASSIGPGGVYGYTF.

The CDR3 here is CATSRGRGQGETDTQYF. CDR3 nucleotide sequence: TGTGCCACCAGCAGAGGCCGTGGACAGGGGGAAACAGATACGCAGTATTTT. The rearrangement joins TRBV15 to TRBJ2-3; 10 bases map to TRBD1. With 1 base clipped from V and 3 bases from J, the junction kept 7 bases outside the gene matches. Germline loops: CDR1 LNHNV, CDR2 YYDKDF (reference sequence). The CDR3 loop spans 17 amino acids.

CDR3 sequence: CASSEIGGSGNTIYF. CDR3 in DNA: TGTGCCAGCAGTGAAATTGGAGGATCTGGAAACACCATATATTTT. This chain connects TRBV25-1 to TRBJ1-3; the D is unclear. The germline CDR1 and CDR2 sequences are MGHDK and SYGVNS. Trimming left V 2 bases short and J 1 base short, with 9 bases between. This CDR3 spans 15 amino acids.

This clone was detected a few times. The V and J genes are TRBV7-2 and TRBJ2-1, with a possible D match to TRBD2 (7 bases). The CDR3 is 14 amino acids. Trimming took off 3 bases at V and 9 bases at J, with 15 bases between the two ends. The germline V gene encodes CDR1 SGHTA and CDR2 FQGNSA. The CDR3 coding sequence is TGTGCCAGCAGCTTGTTAAGGGGGGGCGTTGAGCAGTTCTTC. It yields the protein CASSLLRGGVEQFF.

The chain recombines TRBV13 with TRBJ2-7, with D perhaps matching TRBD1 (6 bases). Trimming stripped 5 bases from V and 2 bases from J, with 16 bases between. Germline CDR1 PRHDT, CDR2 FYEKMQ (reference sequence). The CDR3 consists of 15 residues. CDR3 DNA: TGTGCCAGCAGCCCCCCTCCGACAGGAACCTACGAGCAGTACTTC. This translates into CASSPPPTGTYEQYF.

CDR3: CASSQQGELISEAFF. CDR3 sequence (DNA): TGCGCCAGCAGCCAGCAGGGGGAGTTGATTTCTGAAGCTTTCTTT. V is TRBV4-3 and J is TRBJ1-1; TRBD1 matches 7 bases. Germline V CDR1 and CDR2: LGHNA, YSLEER. The CDR3 consists of 15 residues. V shed 3 bases, J shed 6 bases, and the junction held 10 bases outside the gene matches.

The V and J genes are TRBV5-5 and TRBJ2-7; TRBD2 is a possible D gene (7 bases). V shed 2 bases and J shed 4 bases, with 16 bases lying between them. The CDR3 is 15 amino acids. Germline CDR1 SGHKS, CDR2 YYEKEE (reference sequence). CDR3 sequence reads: CASSLGGATLYEQYF. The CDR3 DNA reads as TGTGCCAGCAGCTTAGGGGGGGCCACCTTATACGAGCAGTACTTC. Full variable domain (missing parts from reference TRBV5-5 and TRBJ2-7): DAGVTQSPTHLIKTRGQQVTLRCSPISGHKSVSWYQQVLGQGPQFIFQYYEKEERGRGNFPDRFSARQFPNYSSELNVNALLLGDSALYLCASSLGGATLYEQYFGPGTRLTVT.

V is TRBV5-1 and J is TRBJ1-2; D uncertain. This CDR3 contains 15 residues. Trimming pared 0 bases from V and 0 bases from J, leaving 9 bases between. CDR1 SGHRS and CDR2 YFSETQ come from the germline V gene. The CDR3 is CASSLGRVANYGYTF. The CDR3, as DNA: TGCGCCAGCAGCTTGGGCCGGGTTGCTAACTATGGCTACACCTTC. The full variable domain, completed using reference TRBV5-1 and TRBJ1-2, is KAGVTQTPRYLIKTRGQQVTLSCSPISGHRSVSWYQQTPGQGLQFLFEYFSETQRNKGNFPGRFSGRQFSNSRSEMNVSTLELGDSALYLCASSLGRVANYGYTFGSGTRLTVV.

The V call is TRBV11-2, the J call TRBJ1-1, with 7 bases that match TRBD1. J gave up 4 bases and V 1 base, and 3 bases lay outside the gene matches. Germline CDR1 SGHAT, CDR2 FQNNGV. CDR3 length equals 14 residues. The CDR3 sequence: CASSLGGGGTEAFF. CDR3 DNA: TGTGCCAGCAGCTTAGGAGGGGGCGGCACTGAAGCTTTCTTT.

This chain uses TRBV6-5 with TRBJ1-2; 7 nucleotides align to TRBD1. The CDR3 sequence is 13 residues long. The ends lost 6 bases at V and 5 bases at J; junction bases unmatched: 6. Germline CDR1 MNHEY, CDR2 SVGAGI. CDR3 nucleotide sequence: TGTGCCAGCAGCCTCGACAGGGAGTATGGCTACACCTTC. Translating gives CASSLDREYGYTF.

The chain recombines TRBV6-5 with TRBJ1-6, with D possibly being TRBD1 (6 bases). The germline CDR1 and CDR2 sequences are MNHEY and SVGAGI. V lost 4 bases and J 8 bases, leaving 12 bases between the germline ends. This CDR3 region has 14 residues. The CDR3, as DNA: TGTGCCAGCAGTTTACAGGGTGGGGATTCACCCCTCCACTTT. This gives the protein CASSLQGGDSPLHF.